The next 15 T cell receptor beta chains were all read from a single sample in a study of blood T cell repertoires in COVID-19 (TCRdb year 2020). Library preparation was by the immunoSEQ multiplex PCR assay. Imported from immuneACCESS, the table was reduced by TCRdb to in-frame sequences with V and J called. These copies leave out some clones; in studies compared against another copy, an unresolved V gene accounts for under half, and the cause of the remainder is not known. For this sample there are 65,000 to 80,000 clones; roughly four fifths appear just once. 21% of the sample lies in the top ten. Material: peripheral blood. All receptors derive from a human donor in a cohort sampled during active COVID-19.

The V and J genes are TRBV12-3 or TRBV12-4 and TRBJ1-1; 11 bases agree with TRBD1. Trimming took 6 bases from V and 10 from J; bases not matched to a gene: 4. This CDR3 comprises 12 residues. The CDR3 bases are TGTGCCAGCAGGCAGGACAGGGGGCCAGCTTTCTTT. Translation: CASRQDRGPAFF.

This clone was detected once. The rearrangement links TRBV4-2 to TRBJ1-3; 7 positions match TRBD1. The ends lost 1 base at V and 3 bases at J; junction bases unmatched: 6. The CDR3 runs 16 residues. The germline gives CDR1 LGHNA, CDR2 YNFKEQ. The CDR3: CASSQGPGGFGNTIYF. The CDR3 region has the DNA TGTGCCAGCAGCCAAGGCCCAGGGGGATTTGGAAACACCATATATTTT.

This clone has just one count. This chain joins TRBV5-1 and TRBJ2-3, with a possible D match to TRBD2 (5 bases). Germline V gene data show CDR1 as SGHRS and CDR2 as YFSETQ. V was trimmed by 4 bases and J by 4 bases, leaving 16 bases between them. This CDR3 region has 15 residues. CDR3 sequence: CASSGGLVGADTQYF. CDR3 nucleotide sequence: TGCGCCAGCAGCGGTGGACTTGTTGGCGCAGATACGCAGTATTTT. Using reference TRBV5-1 and TRBJ2-3 for the parts outside the CDR3, the full variable domain is KAGVTQTPRYLIKTRGQQVTLSCSPISGHRSVSWYQQTPGQGLQFLFEYFSETQRNKGNFPGRFSGRQFSNSRSEMNVSTLELGDSALYLCASSGGLVGADTQYFGPGTRLTVL.

The CDR3, as DNA: TGCGCCAGCAGCACCGGGACAGCATCCTACGAGCAGTACTTC. As protein: CASSTGTASYEQYF. The V and J genes are TRBV5-1 and TRBJ2-7; 7 bases line up with TRBD1. The CDR3 extends over 14 amino acids. V shed 4 bases and J 1 base; nucleotides not matched to a gene: 5. CDR1 and CDR2 (germline): SGHRS, YFSETQ.

The rearrangement uses TRBV28 and TRBJ2-1, with 7 bases that match TRBD2. Germline CDR1 reads MDHEN; CDR2 reads SYDVKM. V shed 1 base and J 5 bases; nucleotides not matched to a gene: 2. CDR3 length equals 14 residues. The CDR3 here is CASSLLRGNNEQFF. The CDR3 DNA reads TGTGCCAGCAGTTTATTGCGGGGGAACAATGAGCAGTTCTTC.

This clone has just one count. The chain couples TRBV27 to TRBJ2-3; 11 bases align to TRBD2. Germline V gene data show CDR1 as MNHEY and CDR2 as SMNVEV (reference sequence). The CDR3 spans 15 residues. Trimming cost V 6 bases and J 0 bases; bases outside gene matches: 2. DNA of the CDR3: TGTGCCAGCAGGACTAGCGGGACTAGCACAGATACGCAGTATTTT. It is translated as CASRTSGTSTDTQYF.

This clone was found once. The rearrangement uses TRBV24-1 and TRBJ2-1; D is uncertain. The ends were cut back, 5 bases at V and 0 bases at J, with 13 bases in the middle. Germline V CDR1 and CDR2: KGHDR, SFDVKD. This CDR3 is built from 16 residues. CDR3 in DNA: TGTGCCACCAGTGCCCCGCTAACCGGCTCCTACAATGAGCAGTTCTTC. Translation: CATSAPLTGSYNEQFF.

This chain joins TRBV12-3 or TRBV12-4 and TRBJ2-1, with D possibly TRBD1 on 5 matching bases. The CDR3 runs 12 residues. Trimming left V 6 bases short and J 4 bases short, with 7 bases between. DNA of the CDR3: TGTGCCAGCAGACGACAGTACAATGAGCAGTTCTTC. Protein: CASRRQYNEQFF.

This chain uses TRBV9 with TRBJ2-2; D possibly corresponds to TRBD1 (5 bases). Germline-derived CDR1 and CDR2 are SGDLS and YYNGEE. This CDR3 is 15 amino acids long. Trimming left V 0 bases short and J 2 bases short, with 8 bases between. The CDR3 spells CASSVDRGNTGELFF. CDR3 nucleotides: TGTGCCAGCAGCGTAGATAGGGGAAACACCGGGGAGCTGTTTTTT.

The CDR3 bases are TGTGCCAGCGGCAGGGCGACAAATTACAATGAGCAGTTCTTC. Its protein is CASGRATNYNEQFF. This chain connects TRBV5-5 to TRBJ2-1; tentative D call: TRBD1 (5 bases). The CDR3 spans 14 residues. V was cut by 7 bases and J by 4 bases, with 15 bases left in between. Germline CDR1 reads SGHKS; CDR2 reads YYEKEE (reference sequence).

The genes are TRBV24-1 and TRBJ2-3, with D maybe TRBD2 (6 bases). Germline CDR1 reads KGHDR; CDR2 reads SFDVKD. The V gene lost 7 bases and the J gene lost 0 bases, with 13 bases spanning the gap. CDR3 size: 15 residues. CDR3 protein: CATRPRDSSTDTQYF. The CDR3 DNA reads as TGTGCCACCAGACCCCGGGACTCTAGCACAGATACGCAGTATTTT.

The V call is TRBV15, the J call TRBJ1-6; 8 bases agree with TRBD1. Unmatched junction bases numbered 5, after V lost 4 bases and J lost 9 bases. CDR1 is LNHNV, CDR2 YYDKDF, per germline (reference sequence). The CDR3 is 14 amino acids. CDR3 nucleotide sequence: TGTGCCACCAGCATCCAGGGGGCGGTTTCACCCCTCCACTTT. Translation gives CATSIQGAVSPLHF.

The chain carries TRBV7-2 and TRBJ2-3, with TRBD2 matching over 11 bases. The CDR3 is 16 amino acids. Germline V lookup: CDR1 SGHTA, CDR2 FQGNSA. Germline trimming cut 5 bases from V and 5 bases from J; bases unmatched to any gene: 9. The CDR3 DNA is TGTGCCAGCAGCCAATTAGCGGGGGGGCAAGGAGATACGCAGTATTTT. This gives the protein CASSQLAGGQGDTQYF.

The rearrangement links TRBV5-1 to TRBJ1-1; 7 nucleotides match TRBD1. V was clipped by 2 bases and J by 6 bases; unmatched bases: 7. Germline V gives CDR1 SGHRS, CDR2 YFSETQ. The CDR3 extends over 14 amino acids. The chain's CDR3 is CASSFASRGSEAFF. Here the CDR3 DNA reads TGCGCCAGCAGCTTCGCCAGCAGGGGGTCTGAAGCTTTCTTT.

The rearrangement uses TRBV27 and TRBJ2-7, with 11 bases lining up with TRBD2. The germline V gene has CDR1 MNHEY and CDR2 SMNVEV (reference sequence). The CDR3 contains 14 residues. With 5 bases clipped from V and 4 bases from J, the junction kept 4 bases outside the gene matches. CDR3: CASSRTSGGYEQYF. The CDR3 DNA is TGTGCCAGCAGTCGAACTAGCGGGGGTTACGAGCAGTACTTC.